The clone carrying this T cell receptor beta chain showed up just a few times. No antigen is known for it. Other nucleotide sequences in the sample specify the same CDR3. This specimen comes from a study of shared clonotypes between healthy human individuals. In the study overall: Per donor, three plates held CD4 naive cells, three held CD4 memory, two held CD8 naive and one held CD8 memory.

Trimming cost V 3 bases and J 3 bases, with 8 bases left between them. The germline V gene has CDR1 KGHSH and CDR2 LQKENI. The CDR3 is 14 residues long. Data came from immunoSEQ multiplex PCR; TCRdb stores just in-frame clones and leaves some out. Of approximately 620,000 clones listed, 95% to 98% are singletons. Study observations and caveats: Larger richness was generally estimated for naive than memory subsets. Sequencing depth was expected to influence donor clonotype sharing. With few donors, the genetic and exposure-history diversity represented was limited.

The genes are TRBV18 and TRBJ2-2; D not certain. Material: naive CD4+ T cells sorted from blood. Regarding subset: CD45RA+ positively selected. This sequence originates from a woman between 25 and 40 years old in good health. CDR3 DNA: TGTGCCAGCTCACCGCGAACTGACACCGGGGAGCTGTTTTTT. It is translated as CASSPRTDTGELFF. Combining the CDR3 with reference TRBV18 and TRBJ2-2 gives the whole variable domain NAGVMQNPRHLVRRRGQEARLRCSPMKGHSHVYWYRQLPEEGLKFMVYLQKENIIDESGMPKERFSAEFPKEGPSILRIQQVVRGDSAAYFCASSPRTDTGELFFGEGSRLTVL.